The 27 T cell receptor beta chains listed next were all sequenced from one sample in a study of blood T cell repertoires in COVID-19. Here immunoSEQ multiplex PCR was the method, and the copy in TCRdb shows in-frame clones only, minus some. The sample lists around 71,000 clones, roughly 80% occurring once. Material for sequencing was peripheral blood. All receptors derive from an older man with acute or convalescent COVID-19.

The chain uses TRBV3-1 (or the pseudogene TRBV3-2) and TRBJ1-1; weak D call: TRBD1 (6 bases). CDR1 is LGHDT, CDR2 YNNKEL, per germline (reference sequence). There are 19 residues in the CDR3. Trimming pared 0 bases from V and 0 bases from J, leaving 20 bases between. The CDR3 DNA follows: TGTGCCAGCAGCCAAGATGGCGGCAGGGGAATACGTATGAACACTGAAGCTTTCTTT. It specifies CASSQDGGRGIRMNTEAFF.

The chain uses TRBV30 and TRBJ2-5, with 7 nucleotides matching TRBD1. Germline V gene lookup returns CDR1 GTSNPN and CDR2 SVGIG (reference sequence). The CDR3 length is 13 residues. J was trimmed by 3 bases and V by 8 bases; bases with no gene match: 9. CDR3 bases: TGTGCCCTGGGCCCCGACAGGGAAGAGACCCAGTACTTC. Translation gives CALGPDREETQYF.

The J gene is TRBJ1-1, the V gene TRBV5-4; 11 positions match TRBD1. The CDR3 is made up of 15 amino acids. Germline loops: CDR1 SGHNT, CDR2 YYREEE (reference sequence). V lost 4 bases and J lost 4; bases outside the gene matches: 6. The CDR3 region is CASSQRDRGSTEAFF. CDR3 DNA sequence: TGTGCCAGCAGCCAGAGGGACAGGGGGAGCACTGAAGCTTTCTTT.

V gene TRBV6-5 combines with J gene TRBJ1-2; 8 bases agree with TRBD1. This CDR3 contains 15 residues. The trim removed 2 bases at V and 2 bases at J, leaving 4 bases unmatched. Germline values: CDR1 MNHEY, CDR2 SVGAGI. CDR3 bases: TGTGCCAGCAGTTACGGGACAGGTACCAACTATGGCTACACCTTC. This encodes CASSYGTGTNYGYTF.

The chain employs TRBV7-7 and TRBJ2-7; D gene ambiguous. There are 13 residues in the CDR3. Germline-derived CDR1 and CDR2 are SSHAT and FNYEAQ (reference sequence). The ends were cut back, 0 bases at V and 7 bases at J, with 10 bases in the middle. CDR3 loop: CASSLAPTGEQYF. The DNA for the CDR3 is TGTGCCAGCAGCTTAGCACCAACGGGTGAGCAGTACTTC.

This clone was seen a handful of times. The chain joins TRBV4-2 to TRBJ2-1, with 8 nucleotides matching TRBD2. Trimming removed 1 base from V and 5 bases from J; junction bases left unmatched: 10. The CDR3 extends over 17 amino acids. CDR1 LGHNA and CDR2 YNFKEQ come from the germline V gene. The CDR3 region has the DNA TGTGCCAGCAGCCAAGTTATGGCGGGAGGAGACCACAATGAGCAGTTCTTC. Its translation is CASSQVMAGGDHNEQFF.

V is TRBV24-1 and J is TRBJ1-1, with D perhaps matching TRBD1 (6 bases). Germline CDR1 KGHDR, CDR2 SFDVKD. The CDR3 runs 16 residues. Trimming removed 3 bases from V and 3 bases from J, with 16 bases in between. Here the CDR3 DNA reads TGTGCCACCAGTGATAGAGGGGCAGGGGTTGACACTGAAGCTTTCTTT. As protein: CATSDRGAGVDTEAFF.

The CDR3 coding sequence is TGTGCCAGCAGCCAGTCGAGTAATTCACCCCTCCACTTT. This gives the protein CASSQSSNSPLHF. The rearrangement uses TRBV3-1 (or the pseudogene TRBV3-2) and TRBJ1-6; D is ambiguous. CDR1 and CDR2 (germline): LGHDT, YNNKEL (reference sequence). Trimming took off 3 bases at V and 6 bases at J, with 6 bases between the two ends. This CDR3 is built from 13 residues.

This clone was counted between two and nine times. The genes are TRBV3-1 (or the pseudogene TRBV3-2) and TRBJ2-3; 7 nucleotides align to TRBD2. CDR3 size: 14 residues. V gave up 4 bases and J gave up 5 bases; unmatched junction bases: 6. Germline V lookup: CDR1 LGHDT, CDR2 YNNKEL (reference sequence). CDR3 amino acids: CASSRQREEDTQYF. In DNA, the CDR3 is TGTGCCAGCAGCCGACAGCGGGAAGAAGATACGCAGTATTTT.

The V call is TRBV3-1 (or the pseudogene TRBV3-2), the J call TRBJ1-1; 7 nucleotides match TRBD1. J was trimmed by 5 bases and V by 3 bases; bases with no gene match: 6. The CDR3 length is 14 residues. Germline CDR1 and CDR2: LGHDT and YNNKEL (reference sequence). CDR3 nucleotide sequence: TGTGCCAGCAGCCACGAGGGGGCTGGGACTGAAGCTTTCTTT. Amino acid sequence: CASSHEGAGTEAFF.

DNA for the CDR3: TGCGCCAGCAGCCAAGACCCGGGGACAGCGAGAAGAGAGACCCAGTACTTC. This gives the protein CASSQDPGTARRETQYF. The chain links TRBV4-1 to TRBJ2-5; TRBD1 matches 7 bases. The ends lost 0 bases at V and 4 bases at J; junction bases unmatched: 11. Germline V gene sequence: CDR1 MGHRA, CDR2 YSYEKL. CDR3 length: 17 amino acids.

The chain employs TRBV30 and TRBJ2-4, with D possibly being TRBD2 (5 bases). V lost 0 bases and J lost 0, with 12 bases in between. The germline V gene encodes CDR1 GTSNPN and CDR2 SVGIG (reference sequence). The CDR3 covers 16 residues. CDR3: CAWSVPQRLAKNIQYF. Written as DNA, the CDR3 is TGTGCCTGGAGTGTACCCCAGCGGCTAGCCAAAAACATTCAGTACTTC. Full variable domain (missing parts from reference TRBV30 and TRBJ2-4): SQTIHQWPATLVQPVGSPLSLECTVEGTSNPNLYWYRQAAGRGLQLLFYSVGIGQISSEVPQNLSASRPQDRQFILSSKKLLLSDSGFYLCAWSVPQRLAKNIQYFGAGTRLSVL.

The chain employs TRBV19 and TRBJ1-2; 8 nucleotides align to TRBD1. CDR1 is LNHDA and CDR2 is SQIVND in the germline V gene (reference sequence). This CDR3 comprises 15 residues. The ends lost 1 base at V and 2 bases at J; junction bases unmatched: 3. The CDR3: CASSIGWTGNYGYTF. In DNA form, the CDR3 reads TGTGCCAGTAGTATAGGTTGGACAGGGAACTATGGCTACACCTTC.

The rearrangement links TRBV28 to TRBJ2-7, with 10 bases fitting TRBD1. The CDR3 consists of 14 residues. J gave up 4 bases and V 10 bases, and 10 bases lay outside the gene matches. CDR1 is MDHEN, CDR2 SYDVKM, per germline. The CDR3 sequence is CATMDRGGSYEQYF. The DNA for the CDR3 is TGTGCCACCATGGACAGGGGGGGTTCGTACGAGCAGTACTTC.

This rearrangement joins TRBV11-2 to TRBJ2-7, with TRBD2 matching 11 bases. Losses at the gene ends were 4 bases for V and 1 base for J; bases not matched to a gene: 3. CDR1 SGHAT and CDR2 FQNNGV come from the germline V gene. CDR3 length: 15 residues. The CDR3 sequence: CASSSGLAGSYEQYF. CDR3 bases: TGTGCCAGCAGCTCTGGACTAGCGGGTTCCTACGAGCAGTACTTC. The full variable domain, with the rest looked up from reference TRBV11-2 and TRBJ2-7, is EAGVAQSPRYKIIEKRQSVAFWCNPISGHATLYWYQQILGQGPKLLIQFQNNGVVDDSQLPKDRFSAERLKGVDSTLKIQPAKLEDSAVYLCASSSGLAGSYEQYFGPGTRLTVT.

The chain has TRBV10-3 and TRBJ2-7, with D perhaps TRBD1 (6 bases). Germline values: CDR1 ENHRY, CDR2 SYGVKD. V dropped 5 bases and J dropped 7 bases, with 15 bases sitting between them. The CDR3 spans 13 residues. CDR3 coding DNA: TGTGCCATCAGTCTGACCGGCCAGGGGGAGCAGTACTTC. Translating it yields CAISLTGQGEQYF.

The chain uses TRBV2 and TRBJ1-2, with D perhaps matching TRBD1 (6 bases). Trimming shortened V by 2 bases and J by 4 bases, and 14 bases separated the two germline ends. The CDR3 length is 15 residues. In germline, CDR1 is SNHLY, CDR2 FYNNEI. The CDR3 DNA is TGTGCCAGCAGTGAAAGCTGGGGGCGATCCTATGGCTACACCTTC. Translated, it gives CASSESWGRSYGYTF. The full variable domain, rest sourced from reference TRBV2 and TRBJ1-2, is EPEVTQTPSHQVTQMGQEVILRCVPISNHLYFYWYRQILGQKVEFLVSFYNNEISEKSEIFDDQFSVERPDGSNFTLKIRSTKLEDSAMYFCASSESWGRSYGYTFGSGTRLTVV.

This clone was observed a handful of times. The rearrangement joins TRBV2 to TRBJ2-5, with 10 bases lining up with TRBD1. Germline-derived CDR1 and CDR2 are SNHLY and FYNNEI. Germline trimming cut 7 bases from V and 2 bases from J; bases unmatched to any gene: 10. CDR3 length: 16 amino acids. The CDR3 nucleotides are TGTGCCAGCAAGAGGGGCCGGGACAGGGGACAAGAGACCCAGTACTTC. Translated: CASKRGRDRGQETQYF. Drawing the rest from reference TRBV2 and TRBJ2-5, the complete variable domain is EPEVTQTPSHQVTQMGQEVILRCVPISNHLYFYWYRQILGQKVEFLVSFYNNEISEKSEIFDDQFSVERPDGSNFTLKIRSTKLEDSAMYFCASKRGRDRGQETQYFGPGTRLLVL.

The chain employs TRBV29-1 and TRBJ2-4, with 8 bases matching TRBD1. The trim removed 7 bases at V and 3 bases at J, leaving 5 bases unmatched. Germline-derived CDR1 and CDR2 are SQVTM and ANQGSEA. The CDR3 sequence is 13 residues long. The DNA for the CDR3 is TGCAGCGCCTCGGACAGGGACAAAAACATTCAGTACTTC. Residues: CSASDRDKNIQYF.

The V and J genes are TRBV7-8 and TRBJ2-7; 7 positions agree with TRBD2. J was trimmed by 2 bases and V by 0 bases; bases with no gene match: 13. This CDR3 has 18 residues. Looked up from germline, CDR1 is SGHVS and CDR2 is FQNEAQ. The CDR3 bases are TGTGCCAGCAGCTTAGCGCTGGTAGCGGGCGAAGGAGCCTACGAGCAGTACTTC. This codes for CASSLALVAGEGAYEQYF.

This chain links TRBV4-3 with TRBJ1-2; D ambiguous. The germline V gene encodes CDR1 LGHNA and CDR2 YSLEER. Trimming pared 0 bases from V and 4 bases from J, leaving 12 bases between. The CDR3 consists of 15 residues. The CDR3 coding sequence is TGCGCCAGCAGCCAAGATAACAGTGGCTCCTATGGCTACACCTTC. This gives the protein CASSQDNSGSYGYTF.

The V call is TRBV19, the J call TRBJ1-4; a possible D gene is TRBD1 (5 bases). Germline V CDR1 and CDR2: LNHDA, SQIVND (reference sequence). This CDR3 has 15 amino acids. V was clipped by 6 bases and J by 6 bases, with 17 bases between them. CDR3: CASRLRGGGDEKLFF. CDR3 sequence (DNA): TGTGCCAGTAGACTACGGGGCGGAGGGGATGAAAAACTGTTTTTT.

The chain links TRBV5-4 to TRBJ2-5, with a weak D call TRBD2 (6 bases). Trimming pared 5 bases from V and 3 bases from J, leaving 17 bases between. CDR3 length equals 15 residues. The germline V gene encodes CDR1 SGHNT and CDR2 YYREEE (reference sequence). The CDR3 sequence is CASSSKSGDKETQYF. CDR3 DNA: TGTGCCAGCAGTTCAAAATCGGGGGATAAAGAGACCCAGTACTTC. Together with reference TRBV5-4 and TRBJ2-5, the CDR3 gives the full variable domain: ETGVTQSPTHLIKTRGQQVTLRCSSQSGHNTVSWYQQALGQGPQFIFQYYREEENGRGNFPPRFSGLQFPNYSSELNVNALELDDSALYLCASSSKSGDKETQYFGPGTRLLVL.

The chain uses TRBV27 and TRBJ2-1; 16 bases map to TRBD2. Looked up from germline, CDR1 is MNHEY and CDR2 is SMNVEV (reference sequence). V lost 2 bases, J lost 6 bases, and 10 bases stayed unmatched. This CDR3 is built from 19 residues. This CDR3 is CASSLDRGLAGGRGNEQFF. In DNA form, the CDR3 reads TGTGCCAGCAGTTTAGATCGGGGACTAGCGGGAGGGAGGGGCAATGAGCAGTTCTTC.

The CDR3 DNA follows: TGCGCCAGCAGCCAAGATCTCGGTTCAGGGAAGAACACTGAAGCTTTCTTT. It specifies CASSQDLGSGKNTEAFF. V is TRBV4-1 and J is TRBJ1-1, with D maybe TRBD1 (5 bases). Germline V gene lookup returns CDR1 MGHRA and CDR2 YSYEKL. The CDR3 consists of 17 residues. Trimming stripped 0 bases from V and 1 base from J, with 15 bases between.

V usage is TRBV9 and J usage is TRBJ2-1; a weak D match, TRBD2 (6 bases). There are 14 residues in the CDR3. V gave up 1 base and J gave up 12 bases, with 17 bases separating them. Per germline, CDR1 SGDLS and CDR2 YYNGEE. CDR3: CASSVSPSDPAQFF. The CDR3, as DNA: TGTGCCAGCAGCGTATCGCCTAGCGACCCGGCGCAGTTCTTC.

This clone was seen just once. The genes are TRBV5-1 and TRBJ2-1; 8 bases align to TRBD2. The ends lost 4 bases at V and 6 bases at J; junction bases unmatched: 9. Germline V CDR1 and CDR2: SGHRS, YFSETQ. This CDR3 is built from 15 residues. The CDR3 is CASSQGGRFGNEQFF. The CDR3 DNA is TGCGCCAGCAGCCAGGGCGGGAGGTTTGGCAATGAGCAGTTCTTC.